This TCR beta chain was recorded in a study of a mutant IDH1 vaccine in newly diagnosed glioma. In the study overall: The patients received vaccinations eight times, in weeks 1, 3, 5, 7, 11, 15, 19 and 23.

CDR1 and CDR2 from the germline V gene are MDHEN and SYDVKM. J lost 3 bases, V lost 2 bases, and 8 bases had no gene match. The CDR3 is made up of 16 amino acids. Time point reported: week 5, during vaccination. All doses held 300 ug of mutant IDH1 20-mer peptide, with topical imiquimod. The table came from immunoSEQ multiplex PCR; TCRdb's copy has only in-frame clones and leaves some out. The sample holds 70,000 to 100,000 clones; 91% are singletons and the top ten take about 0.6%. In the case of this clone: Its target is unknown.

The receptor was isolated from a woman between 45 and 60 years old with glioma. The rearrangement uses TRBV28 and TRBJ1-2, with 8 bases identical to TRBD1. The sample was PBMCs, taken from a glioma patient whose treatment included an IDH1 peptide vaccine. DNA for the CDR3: TGTGCCAGCAGTTTAAATCCAGGGGGCGGTGACTATGGCTACACCTTC. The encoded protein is CASSLNPGGGDYGYTF.